Here is one TCR beta chain with its context. This specimen comes from a study of blood T cell repertoires in COVID-19. Across the study: Samples came from the United States, Italy and Spain, spanning acute and convalescent COVID-19. Nucleic acid was either cDNA or gDNA, and it came from T cells, B-cell-depleted T cells, or PBMCs.

The authors' processing: Amplified reference gene primers provided the basis for estimating nucleated cell counts. The assay was immunoSEQ multiplex PCR, and TCRdb's table has in-frame clones only and misses some. From that table come the V and J calls and clone size; the DNA was used to work out D and trimming. The table shows 150,000 to 200,000 clones, with about 85% occurring only once. Germline V gene lookup returns CDR1 ENHRY and CDR2 SYGVKD. V was clipped by 11 bases and J by 3 bases, with 23 bases between them. The CDR3 has 16 residues. The chain carries TRBV10-3 and TRBJ1-5, with D perhaps matching TRBD1 (6 bases). The origin of this receptor is a woman aged 80 or over with acute or convalescent COVID-19. Sequencing was performed on peripheral blood. CDR3 in amino acids: CASRRGGAEVNQPQHF. CDR3 in DNA: TGTGCCTCCAGGCGGGGGGGGGCTGAAGTCAATCAGCCCCAGCATTTT.